The clone carrying this T cell receptor (beta chain) was picked up a small number of times. Its antigen is unknown. The data were taken from a study of CD4+ T cells in melanoma. CDR1 and CDR2 (germline): SGHAT, FQNNGV. The V end was cut by 0 bases, the J end by 1 base, with 12 bases between. This CDR3 has 16 residues. Some clones are missing from TCRdb's copy, which holds only in-frame ones; the method was immunoSEQ multiplex PCR. This table has some 9,600 clones, roughly 80% appearing once. Whole-study results and caveats: CD8+ T cell, macrophage and B cell function reportedly correlated with neoantigen-specific CD4+ T cells. Reportedly, melanoma neoantigen-specific CD4+ T cells showed varied differentiation states.

The V gene is TRBV11-2, the J gene TRBJ1-1, with D tentatively TRBD1 (5 bases). The sample was cells from a culture (not recorded whether cultured in vitro). The TCR sequence derives from a human donor with melanoma. The CDR3 nucleotides read TGTGCCAGCAGCTTAGAATTTGGGGCCAAGAACACTGAAGCTTTCTTT. Translating gives CASSLEFGAKNTEAFF. Drawing the rest from reference TRBV11-2 and TRBJ1-1, the complete variable domain is EAGVAQSPRYKIIEKRQSVAFWCNPISGHATLYWYQQILGQGPKLLIQFQNNGVVDDSQLPKDRFSAERLKGVDSTLKIQPAKLEDSAVYLCASSLEFGAKNTEAFFGQGTRLTVV.